A few counts support the clone carrying this TCR beta chain. The data stem from a study of shared clonotypes between healthy human individuals. Using immunoSEQ multiplex PCR, the repertoire was profiled, and TCRdb retains in-frame clones only, with some absent. The data contain under 2,500,000 clones, nearly 97% of them singletons. Germline V gene lookup returns CDR1 MNHEY and CDR2 SVGAGI. The CDR3 runs 14 residues. The germline V and J ends were trimmed by 6 bases and 9 bases, with 15 bases remaining between them. The sequenced sample was naive CD4+ T cells sorted from blood. Subset meaning: CD45RA+ positively selected. The TCR originated in a man aged 18 to 35 in good health. The chain combines TRBV6-5 with TRBJ1-6, with TRBD1 as a possible D gene (6 bases). The CDR3 nucleotides are TGTGCCAGCAGATGGGGCAGGGGCAGTTCACCCCTCCACTTT. Amino acid sequence: CASRWGRGSSPLHF.